This entry is about one T cell receptor beta chain. The target antigen is unknown. Because it lacks the conserved phenylalanine or tryptophan at the end, this CDR3 is likely a read error. The data belong to a study of blood T cells in healthy people across ages. Study findings and constraints: More naive CD4+ cells and higher diversity marked long-lived donors relative to aged donors.

The CDR3 is 14 residues long. V lost 3 bases and J 3 bases, leaving 10 bases between the germline ends. Using a J-beta primer mix together with a sample-barcoded 5' primer, a second PCR was run for about 7 to 12 cycles. Carrying 12 random nucleotides, a template-switch adaptor labeled each individual cDNA molecule. In TCRdb, the 5' RACE reads were re-called with MiXCR into one record per CDR3 protein. The sample shows 600,000 to 800,000 distinct CDR3 sequences, more than 20% of them seen only once. This clonotype was obtained from a man aged 70 or older in good health. Sample: blood. V usage is TRBV12-3 or TRBV12-4 and J usage is TRBJ2-3, with D possibly called TRBD1 or TRBD2 (6 bases each). CDR3 sequence: CASSFRGRTDTQYS. The CDR3 DNA reads TGTGCCAGCAGTTTTCGGGGGCGAACAGATACGCAGTATTCT.